The source of this T cell receptor beta chain is a study of T cells in Graves' hyperthyroidism and ophthalmopathy. Using RNA transcripts as the source, TCR beta CDR3 regions were amplified. With the HTBI primer set, the TCR CDR3 went through a first round of RT-PCR. TCRdb re-called the multiplex PCR reads with MiXCR, one entry per CDR3 protein. Of roughly 560,000 distinct CDR3 sequences listed, roughly 15% are singletons. This clonotype was seen a few times. Its antigen is not known. Germline CDR1 and CDR2: KGHSH and LQKENI. Trimming at V came to 0 bases and at J to 2 bases, leaving 3 bases not matched to a gene. The CDR3 covers 16 residues. Not enrolled were patients with uncontrolled infection, other autoimmune disease, pregnancy or lactation. Out of 10 ml of fresh peripheral blood came the PBMCs. Notes on the study in general: A model of 13 V-J features distinguished ophthalmopathy from stable hyperthyroidism.

The chain couples TRBV18 to TRBJ2-2; 7 bases align to TRBD2. This sequence was found in a woman aged 40 to 49 with Graves' ophthalmopathy. The sequenced sample was blood. The CDR3 coding sequence is TGTGCCAGCTCACCACCGGCTAGCGGAAACACCGGGGAGCTGTTTTTT. Its protein product is CASSPPASGNTGELFF.